Presented here are 25 T cell receptor beta chains from one specimen sequenced in a study of T cell responses to AZD1222 COVID-19 vaccine. Produced via immunoSEQ multiplex PCR; TCRdb's table is partial and in-frame only. The data contain 150,000 to 200,000 clones, 88% of them singletons. The material was peripheral blood, obtained 28 days after the second AZD1222 dose. The origin of the receptors is an adult who received the AZD1222 COVID-19 vaccine.

The V gene is TRBV12-3 or TRBV12-4, the J gene TRBJ1-3; D unresolved. The CDR3 is 11 residues long. The ends were cut back, 1 base at V and 7 bases at J, with 2 bases in the middle. The CDR3 bases are TGTGCCAGCAGTTTAGGGAACACCATATATTTT. Protein product: CASSLGNTIYF.

This chain joins TRBV5-1 and TRBJ2-3; TRBD1 might be the D (5 bases). Germline values: CDR1 SGHRS, CDR2 YFSETQ. Trimming removed 0 bases at V and 1 base at J, with 9 bases between. The CDR3 is 15 amino acids. The CDR3 DNA is TGCGCCAGCAGCTTGGTACAAGGGGGCACAGATACGCAGTATTTT. Translating gives CASSLVQGGTDTQYF.

The V call is TRBV5-1, the J call TRBJ1-6; D ambiguous. Trimming took 0 bases from V and 10 from J, leaving 11 bases between them. CDR1 is SGHRS and CDR2 is YFSETQ in the germline V gene. The CDR3 runs to 14 residues. The CDR3, as DNA: TGCGCCAGCAGCTTGGGTGTAAGAGAGTCACCCCTCCACTTT. Translating gives CASSLGVRESPLHF.

The rearrangement uses TRBV9 and TRBJ2-2; 7 bases are a match to TRBD1. The CDR3 loop spans 16 amino acids. V shed 3 bases and J 7 bases; nucleotides not matched to a gene: 12. Germline assignment: CDR1 SGDLS and CDR2 YYNGEE. The CDR3 region is CASSGPLTGKGGELFF. The CDR3 DNA sequence: TGTGCCAGCAGCGGCCCGCTGACAGGGAAAGGCGGGGAGCTGTTTTTT.

J is TRBJ2-3 and V is TRBV19; no clear D. The CDR3 loop spans 13 amino acids. V was trimmed by 4 bases and J by 7 bases, leaving 12 bases between them. The germline CDR1 and CDR2 sequences are LNHDA and SQIVND (reference sequence). The CDR3 sequence is CASSTPPWNTQYF. The DNA of the CDR3 is TGTGCCAGTAGTACCCCCCCCTGGAATACGCAGTATTTT.

The chain links TRBV6-4 to TRBJ1-1, with D possibly TRBD1 on 6 matching bases. Germline V lookup: CDR1 MRHNA, CDR2 SNTAGT. This CDR3 region has 16 residues. Trimming stripped 5 bases from V and 5 bases from J, with 21 bases between. The CDR3 DNA sequence: TGTGCCAGCAGTCAAACACGGGGGCGTTTCGGGACTGAAGCTTTCTTT. It specifies CASSQTRGRFGTEAFF.

The chain joins TRBV29-1 to TRBJ2-5; no clear D. Trimming removed 4 bases from V and 5 bases from J, with 2 bases in between. This CDR3 is built from 9 residues. Germline V lookup: CDR1 SQVTM, CDR2 ANQGSEA. CDR3 sequence reads: CSVGETQYF. CDR3 DNA: TGCAGCGTTGGTGAGACCCAGTACTTC.

The chain recombines TRBV7-2 with TRBJ2-1; D is uncertain. Trimming took 6 bases from V and 2 from J, leaving 14 bases between them. CDR1 and CDR2 (germline): SGHTA, FQGNSA. The CDR3 loop spans 15 amino acids. Here the CDR3 reads CASSPAPPPYNEQFF. The CDR3 coding sequence is TGTGCCAGCAGTCCTGCGCCCCCCCCCTACAATGAGCAGTTCTTC.

The chain joins TRBV3-1 (or the pseudogene TRBV3-2) to TRBJ1-2; D is possibly TRBD1 (6 bases). Germline V lookup: CDR1 LGHDT, CDR2 YNNKEL (reference sequence). The CDR3 totals 15 residues. V was trimmed by 6 bases and J by 4 bases, leaving 18 bases between them. The CDR3: CASSYNVDRSYGYTF. DNA of the CDR3: TGTGCCAGCAGTTACAACGTGGACAGAAGCTATGGCTACACCTTC.

CDR3 loop: CAWTSAATNEQFF. CDR3 nucleotide sequence: TGTGCCTGGACCTCTGCGGCCACAAATGAGCAGTTCTTC. This chain joins TRBV30 and TRBJ2-1, with D unclear. The CDR3 is 13 amino acids. The V and J ends lost 4 bases and 7 bases respectively, with 14 bases between them. Germline V lookup: CDR1 GTSNPN, CDR2 SVGIG (reference sequence).

In its sample, this clone was seen once. The V call is TRBV7-8, the J call TRBJ2-6; 7 bases agree with TRBD1. Germline V lookup: CDR1 SGHVS, CDR2 FQNEAQ. V trimming: 1 base; J trimming: 0 bases; junction bases outside the gene matches: 3. The CDR3 is made up of 17 amino acids. The DNA of the CDR3 is TGTGCCAGCAGCTTAGGACAGGGATTCTCTGGGGCCAACGTCCTGACTTTC. Translation gives CASSLGQGFSGANVLTF.

The chain carries TRBV9 and TRBJ2-3; possibly TRBD2 for D (6 bases). Germline V gene lookup returns CDR1 SGDLS and CDR2 YYNGEE. Between the trimmed V and J ends, which lost 5 bases and 0 bases, there was a span of 13 bases. The CDR3 is made up of 15 amino acids. CDR3 residues: CASSESGQSTDTQYF. In nucleotides, the CDR3 is TGTGCCAGCAGTGAAAGCGGGCAGAGCACAGATACGCAGTATTTT.

The chain links TRBV5-4 to TRBJ2-3; 9 bases line up with TRBD1. With 1 base clipped from V and 2 bases from J, the junction kept 2 bases outside the gene matches. In germline, CDR1 is SGHNT, CDR2 YYREEE (reference sequence). The length of the CDR3 is 15 residues. CDR3 protein: CASSLRDRDTDTQYF. For the CDR3, the DNA is TGTGCCAGCAGCTTGAGGGACAGGGACACAGATACGCAGTATTTT.

This chain joins TRBV30 and TRBJ2-5; the D is unclear. Germline CDR1 GTSNPN, CDR2 SVGIG (reference sequence). The ends were cut back, 4 bases at V and 4 bases at J, with 7 bases in the middle. The CDR3 covers 11 residues. Here the CDR3 DNA reads TGTGCCTGGACATTAGCAGAGACCCAGTACTTC. Its protein product is CAWTLAETQYF.

This clone has a handful of counts. The V and J genes are TRBV9 and TRBJ2-7; D is possibly TRBD1 (5 bases). Germline V gives CDR1 SGDLS, CDR2 YYNGEE. CDR3 length equals 14 residues. The V end lost 0 bases, the J end lost 4 bases, and 11 bases lay between the germline ends. The CDR3 DNA sequence: TGTGCCAGCAGCGTAGGCGAAGGGGTTTACGAGCAGTACTTC. Its translation is CASSVGEGVYEQYF.

The V call is TRBV5-6, the J call TRBJ2-5; 11 bases agree with TRBD2. There are 14 residues in the CDR3. CDR1 is SGHDT, CDR2 YYEEEE, per germline. The V segment lost 6 bases and the J segment 3 bases; nucleotides outside the gene matches: 4. CDR3 DNA sequence: TGTGCCAGCACCGAGGGACTAGCGGAAGAGACCCAGTACTTC. Translation gives CASTEGLAEETQYF. The complete variable domain, with remaining parts taken from reference TRBV5-6 and TRBJ2-5, reads DAGVTQSPTHLIKTRGQQVTLRCSPKSGHDTVSWYQQALGQGPQFIFQYYEEEERQRGNFPDRFSGHQFPNYSSELNVNALLLGDSALYLCASTEGLAEETQYFGPGTRLLVL.

CDR3 nucleotides: TGTGCCAGCAGCCCGGACAGGGAGAGCTATGGCTACACCTTC. Residues: CASSPDRESYGYTF. The chain carries TRBV7-2 and TRBJ1-2; 8 bases line up with TRBD1. Germline V gene data show CDR1 as SGHTA and CDR2 as FQGNSA. V lost 5 bases and J lost 4; bases outside the gene matches: 6. The CDR3 is made up of 14 amino acids. Using reference TRBV7-2 and TRBJ1-2 for the parts outside the CDR3, the full variable domain is GAGVSQSPSNKVTEKGKDVELRCDPISGHTALYWYRQSLGQGLEFLIYFQGNSAPDKSGLPSDRFSAERTGGSVSTLTIQRTQQEDSAVYLCASSPDRESYGYTFGSGTRLTVV.

J is TRBJ2-7 and V is TRBV5-1, with 8 nucleotides matching TRBD2. The germline gives CDR1 SGHRS, CDR2 YFSETQ. The junction had 13 bases not matched to a gene; V was cut back by 4 bases and J by 7 bases. The CDR3 is 15 residues long. CDR3 loop: CASSPRSGTSYEQYF. In nucleotides, the CDR3 is TGCGCCAGCAGCCCGCGGTCCGGGACTAGTTATGAGCAGTACTTC. Filled out from reference TRBV5-1 and TRBJ2-7, the complete variable domain reads KAGVTQTPRYLIKTRGQQVTLSCSPISGHRSVSWYQQTPGQGLQFLFEYFSETQRNKGNFPGRFSGRQFSNSRSEMNVSTLELGDSALYLCASSPRSGTSYEQYFGPGTRLTVT.

The chain joins TRBV7-6 to TRBJ2-2; D remains ambiguous. The V gene's germline CDR1 is SGHVS and CDR2 FNYEAQ. Between the trimmed V and J ends, which lost 5 bases and 0 bases, there was a span of 13 bases. The CDR3 contains 16 residues. The CDR3 sequence: CASSPQARANTGELFF. CDR3 sequence (DNA): TGTGCCAGCAGCCCCCAAGCCCGTGCGAACACCGGGGAGCTGTTTTTT.

The chain uses TRBV18 and TRBJ2-2; unclear D gene. Per the germline V gene, CDR1 is KGHSH and CDR2 is LQKENI. V was pared by 2 bases and J by 9 bases, with 10 bases between. The CDR3 contains 13 residues. CDR3 coding DNA: TGTGCCAGCTCACCAGATAGTGTCCGGGAGCTGTTTTTT. It encodes CASSPDSVRELFF.

The CDR3 protein is CASTPTGQGTYEQYF. The DNA for the CDR3 is TGTGCCAGCACTCCAACGGGACAGGGGACCTACGAGCAGTACTTC. The chain links TRBV7-9 to TRBJ2-7; 10 positions agree with TRBD1. V lost 7 bases, J lost 2 bases, and 8 bases stayed unmatched. CDR1 SEHNR and CDR2 FQNEAQ come from the germline V gene (reference sequence). The CDR3 extends over 15 amino acids.

The gene calls are TRBV2 and TRBJ2-7; 7 nucleotides align to TRBD2. The trim removed 3 bases at V and 3 bases at J, leaving 8 bases unmatched. The CDR3 spans 15 residues. Germline V gene sequence: CDR1 SNHLY, CDR2 FYNNEI. The CDR3 is CASSESGTTLYEQYF. The DNA for the CDR3 is TGTGCCAGCAGTGAGAGCGGGACTACTCTCTACGAGCAGTACTTC. Supplemented by reference TRBV2 and TRBJ2-7, the full variable domain reads EPEVTQTPSHQVTQMGQEVILRCVPISNHLYFYWYRQILGQKVEFLVSFYNNEISEKSEIFDDQFSVERPDGSNFTLKIRSTKLEDSAMYFCASSESGTTLYEQYFGPGTRLTVT.

V and J are TRBV7-6 and TRBJ2-2; 8 bases agree with TRBD2. The CDR3 runs 15 residues. The V gene end was trimmed by 5 bases and the J gene end by 6 bases; junction bases not matched to a gene: 8. Germline values: CDR1 SGHVS, CDR2 FNYEAQ. The CDR3 protein is CASSLGVAGSGELFF. The DNA of the CDR3 is TGTGCCAGCAGCCTCGGGGTAGCGGGATCCGGGGAGCTGTTTTTT.

This clone showed up just once. The chain links TRBV28 to TRBJ2-2; 8 nucleotides agree with TRBD2. Looked up from germline, CDR1 is MDHEN and CDR2 is SYDVKM. With V trimmed by 6 bases and J by 2 bases, 5 bases remained unmatched. The CDR3 runs 15 residues. The CDR3 sequence: CASSKTSVNTGELFF. DNA of the CDR3: TGTGCCAGCAGCAAGACTAGCGTAAACACCGGGGAGCTGTTTTTT. Drawing the rest from reference TRBV28 and TRBJ2-2, the complete variable domain is DVKVTQSSRYLVKRTGEKVFLECVQDMDHENMFWYRQDPGLGLRLIYFSYDVKMKEKGDIPEGYSVSREKKERFSLILESASTNQTSMYLCASSKTSVNTGELFFGEGSRLTVL.

CDR3 region: CASSLEGNSNQPQHF. DNA of the CDR3: TGTGCCAGCAGCTTAGAAGGGAATAGCAATCAGCCCCAGCATTTT. The rearrangement links TRBV7-9 to TRBJ1-5, with D unclear. Between the trimmed V and J ends, which lost 1 base and 0 bases, there was a span of 7 bases. This CDR3 has 15 residues. Germline V gene data show CDR1 as SEHNR and CDR2 as FQNEAQ (reference sequence). The variable domain in full, completed from reference TRBV7-9 and TRBJ1-5, reads DTGVSQNPRHKITKRGQNVTFRCDPISEHNRLYWYRQTLGQGPEFLTYFQNEAQLEKSRLLSDRFSAERPKGSFSTLEIQRTEQGDSAMYLCASSLEGNSNQPQHFGDGTRLSIL.